The 23 T cell receptor beta chains given below trace back to one sample, sequenced in a study of shared clonotypes between healthy human individuals. Assay used: immunoSEQ multiplex PCR; TCRdb lists only in-frame clones, some missing. The repertoire has about 2.4 million clones, 80% to 95% of them found once; the top ten carry around 0.37%. Sequenced material: naive CD4+ T cells from PBMCs. As for subset: CD45RA+ positively selected. The receptors originated from a young man in good health. Some clones in this sample may be carry-over from other donors' samples.

Notes on this clone: This specimen includes other DNA sequences encoding the same CDR3. In nucleotides, the CDR3 is TGTGCCAGCAGCTTGGACCTTTCTGGGGCCAACGTCCTGACTTTC. This encodes CASSLDLSGANVLTF. The rearrangement links TRBV5-4 to TRBJ2-6; D remains ambiguous. Deletions cut 0 bases from V and 1 base from J, with 5 bases between. The CDR3 has 15 residues. Germline assignment: CDR1 SGHNT and CDR2 YYREEE (reference sequence).

This chain links TRBV6-5 with TRBJ1-1; 8 bases map to TRBD1. Unmatched junction bases numbered 7, after V lost 6 bases and J lost 1 base. Germline V CDR1 and CDR2: MNHEY, SVGAGI. The CDR3 length is 15 residues. CDR3 sequence: CASRTGTGSNTEAFF. DNA for the CDR3: TGTGCCAGCAGAACCGGGACAGGCTCGAACACTGAAGCTTTCTTT.

This clone has just a few counts. In the same sample, other DNA sequences code for this CDR3. The chain recombines TRBV18 with TRBJ1-1; the D is unclear. V gave up 4 bases and J gave up 5 bases, with 5 bases separating them. The CDR3 extends over 11 amino acids. Germline V gene lookup returns CDR1 KGHSH and CDR2 LQKENI. The CDR3 region has the DNA TGTGCCAGCTCACAGGGTACTGAAGCTTTCTTT. This sequence encodes CASSQGTEAFF.

The chain carries TRBV9 and TRBJ1-3; D is perhaps TRBD1 (5 bases). CDR3 length equals 14 residues. Germline CDR1 is SGDLS and CDR2 is YYNGEE. Deletions cut 3 bases from V and 3 bases from J, with 10 bases between. DNA of the CDR3: TGTGCCAGCAGCGAGACAGTAAGTGGAAACACCATATATTTT. This sequence encodes CASSETVSGNTIYF. The full variable domain, completed using reference TRBV9 and TRBJ1-3, is DSGVTQTPKHLITATGQRVTLRCSPRSGDLSVYWYQQSLDQGLQFLIQYYNGEERAKGNILERFSAQQFPDLHSELNLSSLELGDSALYFCASSETVSGNTIYFGEGSWLTVV.

The V call is TRBV9, the J call TRBJ1-2; D remains ambiguous. The CDR3 loop spans 14 amino acids. The germline V gene has CDR1 SGDLS and CDR2 YYNGEE. Trimming stripped 0 bases from V and 2 bases from J, with 8 bases between. The chain's CDR3 is CASSVEAGNYGYTF. CDR3 bases: TGTGCCAGCAGCGTAGAAGCGGGCAACTATGGCTACACCTTC.

The chain combines TRBV5-8 with TRBJ1-1, with unresolved D. V gave up 1 base and J gave up 8 bases, with 9 bases separating them. Germline CDR1 reads SGHTS; CDR2 reads YDEGEE. The CDR3 runs to 12 residues. The CDR3 region has the DNA TGTGCCAGCAGCTTGCTGCCGGGAGAAGCTTTCTTT. Its translation is CASSLLPGEAFF.

A note on this clone: This sample also contains other DNA sequences that code for the same CDR3. The rearrangement uses TRBV5-1 and TRBJ1-5; D not resolved. Germline V gene sequence: CDR1 SGHRS, CDR2 YFSETQ. Trimming pared 4 bases from V and 4 bases from J, leaving 12 bases between. The CDR3 runs to 14 residues. CDR3 DNA sequence: TGCGCCAGCAGCCTTGACGGAGTAAATCAGCCCCAGCATTTT. Encoded protein: CASSLDGVNQPQHF.

The rearrangement links TRBV2 to TRBJ2-6, with 9 bases that match TRBD1. The V segment lost 6 bases and the J segment 4 bases; nucleotides outside the gene matches: 7. CDR1 and CDR2 from the germline V gene are SNHLY and FYNNEI. CDR3 length: 16 amino acids. Here the CDR3 reads CASRGQGQSGANVLTF. The CDR3 bases are TGTGCCAGCAGGGGACAGGGACAATCCGGGGCCAACGTCCTGACTTTC.

The rearrangement uses TRBV28 and TRBJ1-6; no clear D gene. V dropped 2 bases and J dropped 9 bases, with 14 bases sitting between them. CDR1 is MDHEN and CDR2 is SYDVKM in the germline V gene. The CDR3 has 15 amino acids. The CDR3 sequence: CASSLQDAGSSPLHF. CDR3 coding DNA: TGTGCCAGCAGTTTACAGGACGCGGGTAGTTCACCCCTCCACTTT.

There are a few counts of this clone. The same CDR3 is also encoded by other DNA sequences in this sample. This rearrangement joins TRBV5-1 to TRBJ1-1; possible D gene TRBD1, 5 bases. The length of the CDR3 is 14 residues. The germline V gene has CDR1 SGHRS and CDR2 YFSETQ. V was cut by 7 bases and J by 0 bases, with 13 bases left in between. In DNA form, the CDR3 reads TGCGCCAGCTCCTGGGGGGGGATGAACACTGAAGCTTTCTTT. Protein sequence: CASSWGGMNTEAFF.

V usage is TRBV9 and J usage is TRBJ2-3; D may be TRBD1 (6 bases). The CDR3 sequence is 15 residues long. In germline, CDR1 is SGDLS, CDR2 YYNGEE. Trimming removed 4 bases from V and 0 bases from J, with 12 bases in between. CDR3 nucleotides: TGTGCCAGCAGCCCCCAGGGGCGGAGCACAGATACGCAGTATTTT. Translating gives CASSPQGRSTDTQYF.

The rearrangement joins TRBV19 to TRBJ1-2; TRBD1 aligns across 8 bases. This CDR3 contains 15 residues. V shed 6 bases, J shed 3 bases, and the junction held 9 bases outside the gene matches. Germline-derived CDR1 and CDR2 are LNHDA and SQIVND (reference sequence). The CDR3 sequence is CASSGQGLLHYGYTF. CDR3 DNA sequence: TGTGCCAGTAGCGGACAGGGTCTATTACACTATGGCTACACCTTC.

The chain carries TRBV5-1 and TRBJ2-3; 10 bases agree with TRBD2. J gave up 3 bases and V 0 bases, and 7 bases lay outside the gene matches. Germline V gives CDR1 SGHRS, CDR2 YFSETQ. This CDR3 region has 17 residues. The CDR3 spells CASSLARLAGATDTQYF. CDR3 in DNA: TGCGCCAGCAGCTTGGCGCGTCTAGCGGGGGCGACAGATACGCAGTATTTT.

The chain is built from TRBV7-9 and TRBJ2-2; the D gene is possibly TRBD1 (6 bases). The V end was cut by 5 bases, the J end by 6 bases, with 19 bases between. The CDR3 spans 16 residues. CDR1 and CDR2 (germline): SEHNR, FQNEAQ (reference sequence). CDR3 DNA: TGTGCCAGCAGCCAATCCCCACAGGGCTACGCCGGGGAGCTGTTTTTT. Translation gives CASSQSPQGYAGELFF.

DNA of the CDR3: TGTGCCAGCAGCGTAGATGCCAGACAAGAGACCCAGTACTTC. Its protein is CASSVDARQETQYF. This chain connects TRBV9 to TRBJ2-5; unclear D gene. CDR1 and CDR2 (germline): SGDLS, YYNGEE. Trimming shortened V by 0 bases and J by 2 bases, and 8 bases separated the two germline ends. The CDR3 sequence is 14 residues long. The whole variable domain, remainder taken from reference TRBV9 and TRBJ2-5, is DSGVTQTPKHLITATGQRVTLRCSPRSGDLSVYWYQQSLDQGLQFLIQYYNGEERAKGNILERFSAQQFPDLHSELNLSSLELGDSALYFCASSVDARQETQYFGPGTRLLVL.

The chain employs TRBV28 and TRBJ2-2; D possibly uses TRBD1 or TRBD2 (5 bases each). V dropped 4 bases and J dropped 6 bases, with 9 bases sitting between them. Looked up from germline, CDR1 is MDHEN and CDR2 is SYDVKM. The CDR3 is 13 amino acids. The CDR3 loop is CASSSGAPGELFF. The CDR3 bases are TGTGCCAGCAGTTCCGGGGCCCCCGGGGAGCTGTTTTTT.

V and J are TRBV7-3 and TRBJ2-2, with TRBD1 matching over 7 bases. V gave up 5 bases and J gave up 6 bases; unmatched junction bases: 3. From germline, CDR1 is SGHTA and CDR2 FQGTGA. This CDR3 is 13 amino acids long. CDR3 residues: CASSAGTAGELFF. CDR3 bases: TGTGCCAGCAGCGCCGGGACAGCCGGGGAGCTGTTTTTT. Full variable domain (remainder filled in from reference TRBV7-3 and TRBJ2-2): GAGVSQTPSNKVTEKGKYVELRCDPISGHTALYWYRQSLGQGPEFLIYFQGTGAADDSGLPNDRFFAVRPEGSVSTLKIQRTERGDSAVYLCASSAGTAGELFFGEGSRLTVL.

The chain links TRBV5-6 to TRBJ1-1, with a weak D call TRBD1 (5 bases). CDR3 length: 12 amino acids. V lost 4 bases to trimming and J lost 7 bases, with 11 bases between them. The germline V gene encodes CDR1 SGHDT and CDR2 YYEEEE. This chain's CDR3 is CASSLGGFEAFF. As DNA, the CDR3 is TGTGCCAGCAGCCTTGGGGGATTTGAAGCTTTCTTT. The full variable domain, its missing parts supplied by reference TRBV5-6 and TRBJ1-1, is DAGVTQSPTHLIKTRGQQVTLRCSPKSGHDTVSWYQQALGQGPQFIFQYYEEEERQRGNFPDRFSGHQFPNYSSELNVNALLLGDSALYLCASSLGGFEAFFGQGTRLTVV.

The chain combines TRBV30 with TRBJ1-1; TRBD1 might be the D (6 bases). Germline-derived CDR1 and CDR2 are GTSNPN and SVGIG (reference sequence). This CDR3 contains 12 residues. Trimming cost V 5 bases and J 7 bases, with 14 bases left between them. The DNA for the CDR3 is TGTGCCTGGGGTACAGGGAATGGTGAAGCTTTCTTT. Its protein product is CAWGTGNGEAFF.

This clone was seen once. The chain couples TRBV7-9 to TRBJ2-7, with 8 positions matching TRBD2. The length of the CDR3 is 16 residues. The germline V gene encodes CDR1 SEHNR and CDR2 FQNEAQ (reference sequence). The junction had 11 bases not matched to a gene; V was cut back by 5 bases and J by 2 bases. The CDR3 DNA reads TGTGCCAGCAGCCGAACCGGGGGGGCTCCAACCTACGAGCAGTACTTC. This sequence encodes CASSRTGGAPTYEQYF.

V and J are TRBV9 and TRBJ2-5, with no clear D. The CDR3 sequence is 15 residues long. The germline CDR1 and CDR2 sequences are SGDLS and YYNGEE. V was cut by 4 bases and J by 5 bases, with 18 bases left in between. The CDR3 protein is CASSPLGTAWETQYF. The CDR3 bases are TGTGCCAGCAGCCCCTTGGGTACAGCATGGGAGACCCAGTACTTC.

This chain uses TRBV5-4 with TRBJ1-1; 10 bases line up with TRBD1. In germline, CDR1 is SGHNT, CDR2 YYREEE (reference sequence). The CDR3 covers 13 residues. V shed 10 bases and J 4 bases; nucleotides not matched to a gene: 7. CDR3 nucleotide sequence: TGTGCCGCAATTCGGGACAGGGGCACTGAAGCTTTCTTT. It codes for CAAIRDRGTEAFF. The whole variable domain, remainder taken from reference TRBV5-4 and TRBJ1-1, is ETGVTQSPTHLIKTRGQQVTLRCSSQSGHNTVSWYQQALGQGPQFIFQYYREEENGRGNFPPRFSGLQFPNYSSELNVNALELDDSALYLCAAIRDRGTEAFFGQGTRLTVV.

This clone appeared a few times. This sequence joins TRBV4-2 and TRBJ1-1; D possibly corresponds to TRBD1 (5 bases). The germline V gene has CDR1 LGHNA and CDR2 YNFKEQ. The V end was cut by 2 bases, the J end by 1 base, with 8 bases between. The CDR3 has 14 amino acids. This chain's CDR3 is CASSQPRGNTEAFF. For the CDR3, the DNA is TGTGCCAGCAGCCAACCTAGGGGGAACACTGAAGCTTTCTTT.